This T cell receptor (beta chain) originates from a study of shared clonotypes between healthy human individuals. Study-wide results and caveats: Naive CD4 clonotype sharing across a few donors was around 5%.

Some clones are missing from TCRdb's copy, which holds only in-frame ones; the method was immunoSEQ multiplex PCR. In the table there are roughly 1 million clones, roughly 74% of which are singletons. The CDR3 covers 17 residues. V lost 9 bases, J lost 5 bases, and 27 bases lay in between. Germline V gene data show CDR1 as MRHNA and CDR2 as SNTAGT. With regard to this clone: Its specificity is not known.

This chain connects TRBV6-4 to TRBJ2-3; D is undetermined. The sample comprised memory CD4+ T cells from PBMCs. Subset: CD45RA-negative fraction. The origin of this receptor is a young man in good health. Some clones in this sample may be carry-over from other donors' samples. The CDR3 nucleotides are TGTGCCAGTCTAAACCTGTTGGGCGGTGGGTTGAAAGATACGCAGTATTTT. It specifies CASLNLLGGGLKDTQYF.